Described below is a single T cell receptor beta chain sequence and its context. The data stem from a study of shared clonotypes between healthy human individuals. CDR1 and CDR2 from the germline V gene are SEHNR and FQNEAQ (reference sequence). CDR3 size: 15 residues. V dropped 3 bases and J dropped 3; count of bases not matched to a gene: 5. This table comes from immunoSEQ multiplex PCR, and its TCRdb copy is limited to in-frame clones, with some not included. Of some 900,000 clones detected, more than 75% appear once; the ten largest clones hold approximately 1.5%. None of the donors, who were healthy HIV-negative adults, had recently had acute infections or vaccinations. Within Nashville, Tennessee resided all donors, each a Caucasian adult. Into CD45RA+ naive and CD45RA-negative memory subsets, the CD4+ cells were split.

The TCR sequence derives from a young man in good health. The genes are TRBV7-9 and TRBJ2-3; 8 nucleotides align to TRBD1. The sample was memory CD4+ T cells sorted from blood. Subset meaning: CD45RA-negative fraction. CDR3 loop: CASSFQGAGTDTQYF. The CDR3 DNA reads TGTGCCAGCAGCTTCCAGGGGGCGGGTACAGATACGCAGTATTTT.